This section outlines one TCR beta chain sequence together with its context. The data were taken from a study of Ad26.COV2.S vaccination and SARS-CoV-2 variants. The method was immunoSEQ multiplex PCR; TCRdb's version includes in-frame clones alone and lacks a portion of them. The table shows fewer than 400,000 clones, with about nine tenths occurring only once. Looked up from germline, CDR1 is SGDLS and CDR2 is YYNGEE. This CDR3 spans 15 amino acids. V was clipped by 4 bases and J by 4 bases, with 16 bases between them. Treatment indicated: some 20 received Ad26.COV2.S at low or high dose, single or two shots; about 5 received placebo; per-sample allocation not given. Day 63 following the first vaccine or placebo injection was when the samples were taken.

The sequence derives from a person between 18 and 65 years old who received the Ad26.COV2.S COVID-19 vaccine or a placebo. The V gene is TRBV9, the J gene TRBJ2-3, with D perhaps assigned TRBD1 or TRBD2 (7 bases each). The source material was peripheral blood, sampled in a trial of Ad26.COV2.S vaccine versus placebo. CDR3 sequence reads: CASSSREGAADTQYF. CDR3 nucleotide sequence: TGTGCCAGCAGCTCGAGGGAGGGGGCGGCAGATACGCAGTATTTT.